Listed here are 27 T cell receptor beta chains from one sample, sequenced in a study of blood T cell repertoires in COVID-19. Only in-frame clones appear in the TCRdb table, and some are missing; sequencing was by immunoSEQ multiplex PCR. The data contain tens of thousands of clones, 90% of them singletons. Material for sequencing was peripheral blood. The receptor source for this set is a woman aged 80 or over with active or convalescent COVID-19.

The chain employs TRBV18 and TRBJ2-2; D is unclear. The V gene lost 6 bases and the J gene lost 8 bases, with 7 bases spanning the gap. The CDR3 is made up of 11 amino acids. CDR1 KGHSH and CDR2 LQKENI come from the germline V gene. The CDR3 spells CASSPTGELFF. The CDR3 coding sequence is TGTGCCAGCTCCCCTACGGGGGAGCTGTTTTTT.

V gene TRBV28 combines with J gene TRBJ2-7; no clear D gene. Germline CDR1 is MDHEN and CDR2 is SYDVKM. The V gene lost 7 bases and the J gene lost 0 bases, with 4 bases spanning the gap. The CDR3 is 11 amino acids. The DNA of the CDR3 is TGTGCCAGCACCAGCTCCTACGAGCAGTACTTC. Protein sequence: CASTSSYEQYF.

This clone was picked up a small number of times. The chain recombines TRBV27 with TRBJ1-5; D perhaps matches TRBD1 (6 bases). Germline loops: CDR1 MNHEY, CDR2 SMNVEV (reference sequence). There are 14 residues in the CDR3. V lost 6 bases and J 4 bases, leaving 13 bases between the germline ends. The CDR3 DNA sequence: TGTGCCAGCAGGCACTCGCAGGGGAATCAGCCCCAGCATTTT. Its translation is CASRHSQGNQPQHF.

This sequence joins TRBV18 and TRBJ2-2, with D maybe TRBD1 (5 bases). The CDR3 runs 13 residues. The germline CDR1 and CDR2 sequences are KGHSH and LQKENI. V lost 4 bases to trimming and J lost 2 bases, with 5 bases between them. In DNA form, the CDR3 reads TGTGCCAGCTCACGGACAAACACCGGGGAGCTGTTTTTT. Translated: CASSRTNTGELFF.

The rearrangement links TRBV28 to TRBJ2-7; D perhaps matches TRBD1 (6 bases). CDR1 MDHEN and CDR2 SYDVKM come from the germline V gene. This CDR3 is built from 12 residues. V was pared by 7 bases and J by 5 bases, with 12 bases between. CDR3 region: CASNRDTDEQYF. CDR3 DNA sequence: TGTGCCAGCAACAGGGACACCGACGAGCAGTACTTC.

The chain couples TRBV19 to TRBJ2-2, with D perhaps matching TRBD2 (5 bases). The germline V and J ends were trimmed by 3 bases and 5 bases, with 19 bases remaining between them. The CDR3 totals 17 residues. Germline V gene lookup returns CDR1 LNHDA and CDR2 SQIVND (reference sequence). The CDR3 sequence is CASSIGPDSRGTGELFF. The CDR3 nucleotides are TGTGCCAGTAGTATCGGGCCGGACTCACGAGGAACCGGGGAGCTGTTTTTT.

The CDR3 loop reads CASSQYGLAGSTGELFF. The CDR3 DNA is TGCGCCAGCAGCCAATACGGACTAGCGGGAAGTACCGGGGAGCTGTTTTTT. The chain is built from TRBV4-3 and TRBJ2-2, with 12 bases that match TRBD2. V lost 2 bases to trimming and J lost 5 bases; unmatched junction nucleotides: 6. This CDR3 has 17 residues. Germline CDR1 and CDR2: LGHNA and YSLEER.

The chain is built from TRBV5-1 and TRBJ2-3; D is possibly TRBD2 (6 bases). Germline CDR1 reads SGHRS; CDR2 reads YFSETQ. The CDR3 has 15 amino acids. Trimming cost V 4 bases and J 4 bases, with 16 bases left between them. Here the CDR3 reads CASSEGNPGADTQYF. The CDR3 nucleotides read TGCGCCAGCAGCGAAGGTAACCCGGGGGCAGATACGCAGTATTTT.

This chain connects TRBV5-1 to TRBJ2-1; D is perhaps TRBD2 (6 bases). V gave up 0 bases and J gave up 7 bases, with 11 bases separating them. Germline loops: CDR1 SGHRS, CDR2 YFSETQ. The CDR3 runs 14 residues. In DNA form, the CDR3 reads TGCGCCAGCAGCTTGGCCACTGGAGGGAATGAGCAGTTCTTC. Its translation: CASSLATGGNEQFF.

This clone was picked up one time. This chain joins TRBV28 and TRBJ2-5, with 9 bases matching TRBD1. The CDR3 sequence is 17 residues long. V lost 5 bases and J lost 0; bases outside the gene matches: 10. CDR1 is MDHEN, CDR2 SYDVKM, per germline. The CDR3: CASSPSRDRDYQETQYF. DNA of the CDR3: TGTGCCAGCAGTCCAAGCCGGGACAGGGACTACCAAGAGACCCAGTACTTC.

The genes are TRBV27 and TRBJ2-7; a possible D gene is TRBD2 (5 bases). The CDR3 has 15 amino acids. The V gene's germline CDR1 is MNHEY and CDR2 SMNVEV (reference sequence). V dropped 5 bases and J dropped 2 bases, with 16 bases sitting between them. The CDR3 DNA follows: TGTGCCAGCAGTACCGGAGGTGGGCGACCCTACGAGCAGTACTTC. It is translated as CASSTGGGRPYEQYF.

The genes are TRBV6-5 and TRBJ1-1; D is unresolved. From germline, CDR1 is MNHEY and CDR2 SVGAGI. The CDR3 loop spans 13 amino acids. Trimming removed 0 bases from V and 1 base from J, with 3 bases in between. The CDR3: CASSYSANTEAFF. The CDR3 coding sequence is TGTGCCAGCAGTTACTCGGCGAACACTGAAGCTTTCTTT.

The V call is TRBV7-2, the J call TRBJ2-3; 12 nucleotides line up with TRBD2. The CDR3 is 17 residues long. V lost 5 bases and J lost 1; bases outside the gene matches: 7. In germline, CDR1 is SGHTA, CDR2 FQGNSA. Here the CDR3 reads CASSAQTSGSGTDTQYF. DNA of the CDR3: TGTGCCAGCAGCGCCCAGACTAGCGGGAGTGGCACAGATACGCAGTATTTT.

This sequence joins TRBV4-2 and TRBJ1-6, with a tentative D call TRBD1 (6 bases). The length of the CDR3 is 17 residues. The V end was cut by 1 base, the J end by 7 bases, with 17 bases between. The germline V gene has CDR1 LGHNA and CDR2 YNFKEQ. The CDR3 here is CASSQVGEGGANSPLHF. The CDR3 DNA sequence: TGTGCCAGCAGCCAAGTTGGGGAGGGGGGAGCCAATTCACCCCTCCACTTT.

For the CDR3, the DNA is TGTGCCACCAGCATGGACTTTACCTACGAGCAGTACTTC. It encodes CATSMDFTYEQYF. V is TRBV15 and J is TRBJ2-7, with D possibly matching TRBD2 (5 bases). Germline loops: CDR1 LNHNV, CDR2 YYDKDF (reference sequence). V was cut by 4 bases and J by 2 bases, with 9 bases left in between. The CDR3 spans 13 residues.

This chain joins TRBV5-4 and TRBJ1-3, with D maybe TRBD1 (6 bases). This CDR3 spans 16 amino acids. V lost 0 bases and J 2 bases, leaving 12 bases between the germline ends. The germline V gene encodes CDR1 SGHNT and CDR2 YYREEE (reference sequence). CDR3 bases: TGTGCCAGCAGCTTGGAACAGGGTAGTGCTGGAAACACCATATATTTT. The encoded protein is CASSLEQGSAGNTIYF.

The chain carries TRBV7-9 and TRBJ2-1; 8 bases align to TRBD1. Trimming at V came to 1 base and at J to 8 bases, leaving 4 bases not matched to a gene. There are 14 residues in the CDR3. The germline V gene has CDR1 SEHNR and CDR2 FQNEAQ (reference sequence). CDR3 sequence reads: CASSLEAGGYEQFF. DNA for the CDR3: TGTGCCAGCAGCTTAGAGGCAGGGGGCTATGAGCAGTTCTTC.

The chain carries TRBV19 and TRBJ1-1, with a tentative D call TRBD1 (6 bases). The germline V gene has CDR1 LNHDA and CDR2 SQIVND (reference sequence). The CDR3 extends over 14 amino acids. Trimming removed 5 bases at V and 11 bases at J, with 21 bases between. The CDR3 protein is CASSPSGQNVRAFF. The CDR3 DNA is TGTGCCAGTAGTCCCTCCGGACAGAATGTCAGGGCTTTCTTT.

The rearrangement uses TRBV5-4 and TRBJ2-1; D remains unclear. This CDR3 region has 15 residues. Germline assignment: CDR1 SGHNT and CDR2 YYREEE (reference sequence). V was pared by 0 bases and J by 7 bases, with 14 bases between. CDR3 sequence: CASSLGAPLGNEQFF. In DNA, the CDR3 is TGTGCCAGCAGCTTGGGAGCGCCTCTTGGGAATGAGCAGTTCTTC.

This chain links TRBV28 with TRBJ2-7; TRBD1 matches at 12 bases. Trimming removed 8 bases from V and 0 bases from J; junction bases left unmatched: 11. The CDR3 has 17 residues. CDR1 and CDR2 from the germline V gene are MDHEN and SYDVKM. The CDR3 spells CASHQAGTGGLSYEQYF. In DNA form, the CDR3 reads TGTGCCAGCCACCAAGCCGGGACAGGGGGCCTCTCCTACGAGCAGTACTTC.

The chain combines TRBV7-2 with TRBJ2-3; a possible D gene is TRBD2 (6 bases). The CDR3 is made up of 15 amino acids. The germline V gene encodes CDR1 SGHTA and CDR2 FQGNSA. V was clipped by 1 base and J by 1 base, with 9 bases between them. The CDR3 DNA sequence: TGTGCCAGCAGCTTAGTGGCTAGCGGCACAGATACGCAGTATTTT. It specifies CASSLVASGTDTQYF.

V and J are TRBV11-3 and TRBJ1-1; weak D call: TRBD1 (5 bases). The CDR3 totals 13 residues. Germline CDR1 reads SGHNT; CDR2 reads YENEEA. The germline V and J ends were trimmed by 0 bases and 5 bases, with 7 bases remaining between them. CDR3 DNA: TGTGCCAGCAGCTTAGAACGGGGGACTGAAGCTTTCTTT. Amino acids: CASSLERGTEAFF. Filled out from reference TRBV11-3 and TRBJ1-1, the complete variable domain reads EAGVVQSPRYKIIEKKQPVAFWCNPISGHNTLYWYLQNLGQGPELLIRYENEEAVDDSQLPKDRFSAERLKGVDSTLKIQPAELGDSAVYLCASSLERGTEAFFGQGTRLTVV.

The chain is built from TRBV28 and TRBJ1-6; possibly TRBD1 for D (6 bases). CDR1 is MDHEN, CDR2 SYDVKM, per germline. CDR3 size: 15 residues. With 7 bases removed from V and 6 bases from J, the gap between germline ends came to 16 bases. The CDR3 protein is CASTSKGRGNSPLHF. The CDR3 DNA reads as TGTGCCAGCACCTCTAAGGGCAGGGGTAATTCACCCCTCCACTTT.

The rearrangement joins TRBV27 to TRBJ1-2; D may be TRBD1 (6 bases). V was cut by 6 bases and J by 5 bases, with 16 bases left in between. The germline V gene has CDR1 MNHEY and CDR2 SMNVEV (reference sequence). This CDR3 has 14 residues. The CDR3 reads CASRKAGAGYGYTF. The CDR3 DNA is TGTGCCAGCAGGAAGGCGGGGGCGGGGTATGGCTACACCTTC.

The chain couples TRBV7-2 to TRBJ1-4, with D tentatively TRBD1 (6 bases). The V gene's germline CDR1 is SGHTA and CDR2 FQGNSA. V dropped 8 bases and J dropped 7 bases, with 17 bases sitting between them. The CDR3 is 14 amino acids. In DNA form, the CDR3 reads TGTGCCAGCGGCAAACCGGGACACGGTGAAAAACTGTTTTTT. Its protein is CASGKPGHGEKLFF.

This chain joins TRBV2 and TRBJ2-1; TRBD2 might be the D (6 bases). This CDR3 is 14 amino acids long. The V gene's germline CDR1 is SNHLY and CDR2 FYNNEI. V lost 3 bases, J lost 4 bases, and 10 bases lay in between. The CDR3 sequence is CASSDRERYNEQFF. DNA for the CDR3: TGTGCCAGCAGTGATCGGGAGAGGTACAATGAGCAGTTCTTC.

The chain recombines TRBV5-1 with TRBJ2-7, with D possibly being TRBD2 (5 bases). The CDR3 is 13 residues long. V shed 2 bases and J shed 6 bases, with 12 bases lying between them. Germline values: CDR1 SGHRS, CDR2 YFSETQ. The CDR3 spells CASSFAGVGEQYF. The CDR3 DNA sequence: TGCGCCAGCAGCTTTGCCGGGGTTGGCGAGCAGTACTTC.